This T cell receptor beta chain was identified in a study of shared clonotypes between healthy human individuals. Study details: CD8 memory received one plate per donor, CD8 naive two, CD4 memory three and CD4 naive three.

Study-wide results and caveats: Despite large depth, rarefaction showed incomplete sorted-subset sequencing. The expectation was that sequencing depth would affect clonotype sharing among donors. Between a few donors, naive CD4 clonotypes were shared at a level of around 4.8%.

The protocol was immunoSEQ multiplex PCR, while the TCRdb copy is restricted to in-frame clones and leaves out a portion. This repertoire shows about a million clones, approximately 80% found once; its top ten account for 0.89%. Comments on this clone: Its cognate antigen is unknown.

The sequencing input was memory CD4+ T cells from PBMCs. The subset is: CD45RA-negative fraction. The sequence derives from a man between 18 and 35 years old in good health. Some clones in this sample may be carry-over from other donors' samples.

The CDR3 protein is CASSTRQQGPVAKNIQYF. CDR3 coding DNA: TGTGCCAGCAGTACACGGCAGCAGGGACCAGTAGCCAAAAACATTCAGTACTTC. The V and J genes are TRBV27 and TRBJ2-4; D possibly uses TRBD1 or TRBD2 (5 bases each). The CDR3 extends over 18 amino acids. Trimming pared 5 bases from V and 0 bases from J, leaving 20 bases between. CDR1 and CDR2 from the germline V gene are MNHEY and SMNVEV (reference sequence).